A selection of T cell receptor beta chains follows, all from one sample in a study of vaccination and CD4 T cells after COVID-19. One entry per CDR3 protein results from TCRdb running MiXCR on the PCR reads. The table shows approximately 13,000 distinct CDR3 sequences, with 65% to 85% occurring only once. These TCRs are of unknown antigen specificity. The sample taken for sequencing was CD4+ T cells from blood, cultured in vitro. The receptor set was obtained from a human donor who had recovered from COVID-19. Both conserved end residues are part of each CDR3. D genes are given only for firm matches. The listing skips clone size in some rows; elsewhere it reads once, few, many or a size class.

NA,NA,TRBV24-1,TRBJ2-2,CATSQLTELFF,TGTGCCACCAGCCAACTGACTGAGCTGTTTTTT
NA,NA,TRBV11-1,TRBJ2-7,CASSLVGRGSYEQYF,TGTGCCAGCAGCTTGGTTGGACGCGGCTCCTACGAGCAGTACTTC
NA,NA,TRBV7-8,TRBJ1-5,CASSLALANQPQHF,TGTGCCAGCAGCTTAGCGCTAGCCAATCAGCCCCAGCATTTT
NA,once,TRBV30,TRBJ1-1,CAWSRGRAKREAFF,TGTGCCTGGAGTCGGGGACGGGCAAAACGGGAAGCTTTCTTT
TRBD2,NA,TRBV7-9,TRBJ2-1,CASSLGWREYEQFF,TGTGCCAGCAGCTTAGGATGGCGGGAGTATGAGCAGTTCTTC
TRBD2,NA,TRBV28,TRBJ2-3,CASSLNRRFGLAGVDTQYF,TGTGCCAGCAGTTTAAACAGGCGATTCGGACTAGCGGGAGTAGATACGCAGTATTTT
TRBD1,NA,TRBV11-2,TRBJ2-7,CASSSLRDRPYEQYF,TGTGCCAGCAGCTCCCTCCGGGACAGGCCCTACGAGCAGTACTTC
TRBD1,few,TRBV6-2/TRBV6-3,TRBJ2-5,CASSLDRGQETQYF,TGTGCCAGCAGCCTCGACAGGGGGCAAGAGACCCAGTACTTC
NA,NA,TRBV20-1,TRBJ1-1,CSAPHRVGGTEAFF,TGCAGTGCTCCTCACAGGGTCGGAGGCACTGAAGCTTTCTTT
TRBD2,NA,TRBV7-9,TRBJ2-7,CASSLVTQRDGSYEQYF,TGTGCCAGCAGCTTAGTCACCCAGCGGGATGGCTCCTACGAGCAGTACTTC
TRBD2,NA,TRBV7-8,TRBJ2-2,CASSSRLAGAGELFF,TGTGCCAGCAGCTCTAGACTAGCGGGGGCCGGGGAGCTGTTTTTT
NA,NA,TRBV20-1,TRBJ2-3,CSASLSNTQYF,TGCAGTGCATCCCTTTCTAATACGCAGTATTTT
NA,NA,TRBV7-9,TRBJ1-5,CASSLGGYSNQPQHF,TGTGCCAGCAGCTTAGGAGGGTATAGCAATCAGCCCCAGCATTTT
NA,NA,TRBV29-1,TRBJ2-5,CSVEAETQYF,TGCAGCGTTGAGGCGGAGACCCAGTACTTC
TRBD2,NA,TRBV11-3,TRBJ2-7,CASSIAGTSGYEQYF,TGTGCCAGCAGTATAGCCGGGACTAGCGGCTACGAGCAGTACTTC
NA,NA,TRBV6-2/TRBV6-3,TRBJ2-5,CASTSSGGETQYF,TGTGCCAGCACCTCAAGTGGGGGAGAGACCCAGTACTTC
NA,NA,TRBV20-1,TRBJ2-6,CSASSGPSGANVLTF,TGCAGTGCTAGCTCGGGTCCTTCTGGGGCCAACGTCCTGACTTTC
NA,once,TRBV30,TRBJ1-2,CAWSAAVYGYTF,TGTGCCTGGAGTGCGGCAGTTTATGGCTACACCTTC
NA,NA,TRBV15,TRBJ2-2,CATSKPGTMNTGELFF,TGTGCCACCAGCAAACCCGGGACCATGAACACCGGGGAGCTGTTTTTT
TRBD2,NA,TRBV20-1,TRBJ2-1,CSARGGLAASYNEQFF,TGCAGTGCTAGGGGGGGACTAGCGGCCTCCTACAATGAGCAGTTCTTC
TRBD2,once,TRBV28,TRBJ2-5,CASTALAGEWRGETQYF,TGTGCCAGCACCGCACTAGCGGGAGAGTGGCGGGGAGAGACCCAGTACTTC
NA,NA,TRBV20-1,TRBJ2-4,CSASVGMGGKNIQYF,TGCAGTGCTAGTGTAGGGATGGGGGGCAAAAACATTCAGTACTTC
TRBD2,NA,TRBV24-1,TRBJ2-2,CATSDPSGKANTGELFF,TGTGCCACCAGTGACCCTAGCGGGAAAGCGAACACCGGGGAGCTGTTTTTT
NA,NA,TRBV20-1,TRBJ2-1,CSASMYGVVYNEQFF,TGCAGTGCTAGTATGTACGGGGTGGTTTACAATGAGCAGTTCTTC
NA,NA,TRBV11-2,TRBJ2-3,CASSPWVGGVTDTQYF,TGTGCCAGCAGCCCCTGGGTGGGGGGAGTCACAGATACGCAGTATTTT
NA,few,TRBV19,TRBJ1-2,CASSIDQGRRGYTF,TGTGCCAGTAGTATAGACCAGGGGCGAAGAGGCTACACCTTC
NA,NA,TRBV20-1,TRBJ1-5,CSARDPRGGATQPQHF,TGCAGTGCTAGAGACCCCCGGGGGGGCGCGACTCAGCCCCAGCATTTT
NA,few,TRBV28,TRBJ1-2,CASNEGYNGYTF,TGTGCCAGCAATGAGGGGTACAATGGCTACACCTTC
TRBD1,few,TRBV19,TRBJ1-5,CASSAGQGAIQPQHF,TGTGCCAGTAGTGCCGGACAGGGGGCGATTCAGCCCCAGCATTTT
NA,NA,TRBV15,TRBJ2-5,CATSRGEGGAGARPQYF,TGTGCCACCAGCAGAGGGGAGGGGGGTGCGGGAGCGCGTCCCCAGTACTTC
NA,NA,TRBV25-1,TRBJ1-5,CASREGNQPQHF,TGTGCCAGCAGGGAGGGGAATCAGCCCCAGCATTTT
TRBD2,once,TRBV25-1,TRBJ2-7,CASRVAGGTYEQYF,TGTGCCAGCAGAGTAGCGGGAGGCACCTACGAGCAGTACTTC
NA,few,TRBV5-5,TRBJ1-5,CASSLLTVSNQPQHF,TGTGCCAGCAGCTTGCTGACGGTGAGCAATCAGCCCCAGCATTTT
NA,NA,TRBV28,TRBJ2-2,CASSFGGARTGELFF,TGTGCCAGCAGTTTTGGGGGGGCACGTACCGGGGAGCTGTTTTTT
NA,NA,TRBV7-8,TRBJ1-2,CASSDPMADRYGYTF,TGTGCCAGCAGCGACCCAATGGCGGACAGATATGGCTACACCTTC
NA,NA,TRBV7-2,TRBJ2-1,CASSLRQVEDEQFF,TGTGCCAGCAGCTTAAGACAAGTGGAGGATGAGCAGTTCTTC
NA,NA,TRBV10-3,TRBJ2-3,CAIRDKSTDTQYF,TGTGCCATTAGGGACAAGAGCACAGATACGCAGTATTTT
TRBD2,NA,TRBV7-2,TRBJ2-5,CASSQIWTSGSVGETQYF,TGTGCCAGCTCCCAGATATGGACTAGCGGGAGTGTGGGAGAGACCCAGTACTTC
TRBD1,NA,TRBV28,TRBJ1-2,CASSLGTDYGYTF,TGTGCCAGCAGTTTGGGGACAGACTATGGCTACACCTTC
NA,NA,TRBV7-2,TRBJ1-1,CASSPRVGVNTEAFF,TGTGCCAGCAGCCCGAGGGTAGGGGTTAACACTGAAGCTTTCTTT
TRBD1,NA,TRBV20-1,TRBJ1-1,CSASDRDEAEAFF,TGCAGTGCTTCAGACAGGGACGAGGCTGAAGCTTTCTTT
NA,NA,TRBV19,TRBJ1-6,CASSIVVEGLGSYNSPLHF,TGTGCCAGTAGTATAGTCGTCGAGGGTCTCGGCTCCTATAATTCACCCCTCCACTTT
NA,NA,TRBV27,TRBJ1-5,CASRDHLAGAQPQHF,TGTGCCAGCAGAGACCATCTCGCGGGGGCTCAGCCCCAGCATTTT
NA,NA,TRBV7-9,TRBJ2-5,CASSRKRTSEETQYF,TGTGCCAGCAGCCGCAAGCGGACCTCAGAAGAGACCCAGTACTTC
NA,NA,TRBV19,TRBJ1-5,CASSIGRDFGNQPQHF,TGTGCCAGTAGTATAGGCCGGGACTTCGGCAATCAGCCCCAGCATTTT
NA,few,TRBV7-2,TRBJ1-1,CASSPERYRGAFF,TGTGCCAGCAGTCCTGAGAGATATAGGGGAGCTTTCTTT
NA,NA,TRBV25-1,TRBJ1-1,CASSREGREKAFF,TGTGCCAGCAGCAGGGAGGGAAGGGAAAAAGCTTTCTTT
NA,NA,TRBV15,TRBJ2-2,CATSSPAGYGTGELFF,TGTGCCACCAGCAGCCCCGCAGGGTACGGCACCGGGGAGCTGTTTTTT
TRBD2,NA,TRBV20-1,TRBJ2-5,CSAEPGLAFETQYF,TGCAGTGCTGAACCGGGACTAGCGTTTGAGACCCAGTACTTC
NA,NA,TRBV12-3/TRBV12-4,TRBJ2-5,CASRPGLHQETQYF,TGTGCCAGCAGACCTGGACTCCACCAAGAGACCCAGTACTTC
NA,hyperexpanded,TRBV27,TRBJ2-1,CASSLGTHKGNEQFF,TGTGCCAGCAGTTTAGGGACTCACAAGGGGAATGAGCAGTTCTTC
TRBD1,NA,TRBV6-5,TRBJ1-5,CASSFGQVGSNQPQHF,TGTGCCAGCAGTTTCGGACAGGTTGGGAGCAATCAGCCCCAGCATTTT
NA,NA,TRBV20-1,TRBJ2-7,CSARVPHEIGEQYF,TGCAGTGCTAGAGTGCCGCATGAGATTGGTGAGCAGTACTTC